This T cell receptor (beta chain) was identified in a study of T cell changes during pregnancy in multiple sclerosis. Profiled with immunoSEQ multiplex PCR; TCRdb holds only in-frame clones, not every one. The top ten clones hold roughly 0.77% of a sample with over 80,000 clones, about nine tenths of them seen once. The germline CDR1 and CDR2 sequences are MNHEY and SVGAGI. CDR3 length: 15 residues. J was trimmed by 7 bases and V by 6 bases; bases with no gene match: 7. This sample comprised peripheral blood, obtained in the second trimester of pregnancy. This receptor was identified in a female donor in good health, enrolled as a control in a pregnancy study. The chain carries TRBV6-5 and TRBJ2-1, with 12 positions matching TRBD1. CDR3 loop: CASRSGQGARNEQFF. As DNA, the CDR3 is TGTGCCAGCAGGTCGGGACAGGGGGCGAGAAATGAGCAGTTCTTC.